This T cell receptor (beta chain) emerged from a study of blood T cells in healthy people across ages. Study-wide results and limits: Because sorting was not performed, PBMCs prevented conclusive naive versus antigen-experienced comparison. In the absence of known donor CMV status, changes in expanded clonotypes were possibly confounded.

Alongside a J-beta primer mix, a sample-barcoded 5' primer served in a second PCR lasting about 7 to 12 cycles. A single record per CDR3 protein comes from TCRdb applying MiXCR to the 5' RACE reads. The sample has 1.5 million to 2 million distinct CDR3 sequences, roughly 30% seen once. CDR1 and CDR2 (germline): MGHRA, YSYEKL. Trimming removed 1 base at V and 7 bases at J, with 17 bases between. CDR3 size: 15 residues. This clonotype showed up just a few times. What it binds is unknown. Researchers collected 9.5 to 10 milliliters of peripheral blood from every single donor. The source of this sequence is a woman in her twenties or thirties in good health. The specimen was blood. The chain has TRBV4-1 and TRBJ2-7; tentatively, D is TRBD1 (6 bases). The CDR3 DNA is TGCGCCAGCAGCCAAGGGACAGACTTTCTGGGGGAGCAGTACTTC. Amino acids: CASSQGTDFLGEQYF.